This TCR beta chain was sequenced for a study of regulatory T cells in long-lasting Graves disease. Study-wide points: Persistent disease favored TRBV28, TRBJ1-2 and TRBJ2-5.

This CDR3 region has 15 residues. Looked up from germline, CDR1 is MNHNS and CDR2 is SASEGT. Trimming left V 8 bases short and J 3 bases short, with 18 bases between. Comment on this clonotype: Its target is not known.

Sequencing libraries for TCR beta were prepared with iRepertoire HTBI primers and Arm-PCR of CDR3 regions. Methods used by the authors: Samples jointly harbored 62 TRBV and about 15 TRBJ segments. TCRdb passed the multiplex PCR reads through MiXCR, listing each CDR3 protein once. None of the V and J calls come from the authors' own analysis; TCRdb made them. In the table there are roughly 440,000 distinct CDR3 sequences, roughly 15% of which are singletons. Indicated time point: newly diagnosed GD, antithyroid drugs for less than 3 months. Following extraction of RNA from PBMCs, that RNA was used to make the TCR library. These same data were also listed under a study on T cells in Graves' hyperthyroidism and ophthalmopathy. That paper adds: Newly diagnosed patients aged 18 to 65 had hyperthyroidism of under 2 months' duration.

The sample in question was peripheral blood mononuclear cells (PBMCs), obtained at new diagnosis, from a patient treated with antithyroid drugs. This chain connects TRBV6-1 to TRBJ2-3; possibly TRBD2 for D (7 bases). This receptor was obtained from a woman between 18 and 29 years old with Graves disease. The CDR3 DNA sequence: TGTGCCAGCGCGAATGGAGGGGGGGAAACAGATACGCAGTATTTT. Translation: CASANGGGETDTQYF.